This is a list of T cell receptor beta chains from one sample in a study of post-analysis software for immune sequencing data. TCRdb independently ran MiXCR on the PCR reads; one entry per CDR3 protein. This sample has fewer than 700,000 distinct CDR3 sequences, with 44% found just once. Source material: blood. These receptors came from a girl aged 5-17 years with multiple sclerosis. The CDR3 runs from the conserved cysteine through the conserved F or W. The order of the fields is CDR3 protein, CDR3 DNA, J gene, D gene, V gene, clone size. D genes are given only for firm matches. Where a row states a size, it is once, few, many or the class of an expanded clone; other rows omit it.

CASGELQGSYNEQYF,TGTGCCAGCGGCGAACTACAGGGGTCCTACAATGAGCAGTACTTC,TRBJ2-4,TRBD1,TRBV9,.
CSVGKLGAANKQFF,TGCAGCGTTGGAAAGCTGGGGGCGGCGAATAAGCAGTTCTTC,TRBJ2-1,.,TRBV29-1,.
CASSQDGAGTYEQYF,TGCGCCAGCAGCCAAGACGGGGCCGGTACCTACGAGCAGTACTTC,TRBJ2-7,.,TRBV4-1,.
CASRNQGAGANVLTF,TGTGCCAGCAGGAACCAGGGGGCCGGGGCCAACGTCCTGACTTTC,TRBJ2-6,TRBD1,TRBV6-5,few
CASSLRGQGASLQETQYF,TGCGCCAGCAGCTTGAGGGGACAGGGGGCGTCACTTCAAGAGACCCAGTACTTC,TRBJ2-5,TRBD1,TRBV5-1,.
CATSDMGQGMPETQYF,TGTGCCACCAGTGATATGGGACAGGGGATGCCGGAGACCCAGTACTTC,TRBJ2-5,TRBD1,TRBV24-1,few
CASSSRLVRTDTQYF,TGTGCCAGCAGCTCTCGACTAGTAAGGACAGATACGCAGTATTTT,TRBJ2-3,.,TRBV7-9,.
CASSLVWGRQETQYF,TGTGCCAGCAGCTTAGTTTGGGGGCGTCAAGAGACCCAGTACTTC,TRBJ2-5,.,TRBV11-2,.
CASSFRVAGSEQFF,TGTGCCAGCAGTTTCAGGGTAGCGGGGAGTGAGCAGTTCTTC,TRBJ2-1,TRBD2,TRBV12-3/TRBV12-4,.
CASSSERVSGRESSYEQYF,TGTGCCAGCAGCTCAGAAAGAGTTAGCGGGAGAGAGAGCTCCTACGAGCAGTACTTC,TRBJ2-7,TRBD2,TRBV7-9,.
CASSWRGLRETQYF,TGTGCCAGCAGTTGGAGGGGGCTTAGAGAGACCCAGTACTTC,TRBJ2-5,.,TRBV6-2/TRBV6-3,.
CASSDPTGGAYNEQFF,TGTGCCAGCAGCGACCCGACAGGGGGCGCCTACAATGAGCAGTTCTTC,TRBJ2-1,TRBD1,TRBV5-6,.
CASDRAATITETMGNTIYF,TGTGCCAGCGACCGCGCAGCTACTATCACCGAAACCATGGGAAACACCATATATTTT,TRBJ1-3,.,TRBV7-9,.
CASSLRQGVTDTQYF,TGCGCCAGCAGCTTGCGACAGGGGGTTACAGATACGCAGTATTTT,TRBJ2-3,TRBD1,TRBV5-1,.
CSATKPGLAGNEQFF,TGCAGTGCTACCAAACCGGGACTAGCGGGAAATGAGCAGTTCTTC,TRBJ2-1,TRBD2,TRBV20-1,.
CASSLDTVAGYTF,TGTGCCAGCAGCTTGGACACCGTGGCTGGCTACACCTTC,TRBJ1-2,.,TRBV5-6,.
CASSPEGLAYNEQFF,TGTGCCAGCAGCCCCGAGGGGCTAGCTTACAATGAGCAGTTCTTC,TRBJ2-1,.,TRBV7-6,.
CASSLVVSPYEQYF,TGCGCCAGCAGCTTGGTGGTCAGTCCCTACGAGCAGTACTTC,TRBJ2-7,.,TRBV5-1,.
CASSQEPPGLGDTQYF,TGCGCCAGCAGCCAAGAACCCCCTGGACTAGGAGATACGCAGTATTTT,TRBJ2-3,TRBD2,TRBV4-1,few
CSAPGRESSGANVLTF,TGCAGTGCCCCGGGACGGGAGAGCTCTGGGGCCAACGTCCTGACTTTC,TRBJ2-6,.,TRBV20-1,.
CASSLDRDRANYGYTF,TGTGCCAGCAGCTTGGACAGGGATCGGGCTAACTATGGCTACACCTTC,TRBJ1-2,.,TRBV5-6,once
CSASLIETQYF,TGCAGTGCTAGTTTAATCGAGACCCAGTACTTC,TRBJ2-5,.,TRBV20-1,few
CASRGLAGVGQETQYF,TGTGCCAGCAGAGGACTAGCGGGGGTTGGACAAGAGACCCAGTACTTC,TRBJ2-5,TRBD2,TRBV27,.
CASRPGREAFF,TGTGCCAGCAGGCCGGGACGGGAAGCTTTCTTT,TRBJ1-1,.,TRBV2,.
CASSLRTADRERYF,TGTGCCAGCAGCTTACGCACAGCGGATAGGGAACGGTACTTC,TRBJ2-7,.,TRBV13,.
CASRRGGEAFF,TGTGCCAGCAGGAGGGGGGGAGAAGCTTTCTTT,TRBJ1-1,.,TRBV6-5,few
CSVEDQLGISGYTF,TGCAGCGTTGAAGATCAACTCGGGATATCTGGCTACACCTTC,TRBJ1-2,.,TRBV29-1,few
CASSPTGASTDAQYF,TGTGCCAGCAGTCCCACAGGGGCCAGCACAGATGCGCAGTATTTT,TRBJ2-3,TRBD1,TRBV12-3/TRBV12-4,.
CASSSTSGRAFNEQFF,TGTGCCAGCAGTTCGACAAGCGGGAGGGCGTTTAATGAGCAGTTCTTC,TRBJ2-1,TRBD2,TRBV12-3/TRBV12-4,few
CASSLGGFRGPSTATTGTDTQYF,TGTGCCAGCAGCTTAGGGGGTTTCCGGGGACCTTCTACTGCGACGACTGGCACAGATACGCAGTATTTT,TRBJ2-3,.,TRBV11-1,.
CAWGQDINYGYTF,TGTGCCTGGGGACAGGATATTAACTATGGCTACACCTTC,TRBJ1-2,TRBD1,TRBV30,.
CASSSRGQGTYNEQFF,TGTGCCAGCAGTTCCCGAGGACAGGGGACTTACAATGAGCAGTTCTTC,TRBJ2-1,TRBD1,TRBV27,.
CASSLATGGNQPQHF,TGTGCCAGCAGCTTAGCTACAGGGGGGAATCAGCCCCAGCATTTT,TRBJ1-5,TRBD1,TRBV5-1,few
CASSWTGAQETQYF,TGTGCCAGCAGCTGGACAGGGGCACAAGAGACCCAGTACTTC,TRBJ2-5,TRBD1,TRBV5-5,few
CSVANPTSGGNEQFF,TGCAGCGTTGCAAACCCGACTAGCGGGGGAAATGAGCAGTTCTTC,TRBJ2-1,TRBD2,TRBV29-1,.
CASIGQETQYF,TGTGCCAGCATCGGCCAAGAGACCCAGTACTTC,TRBJ2-5,.,TRBV7-9,.
CASSYAGGFVETQYF,TGTGCCAGCAGTTACGCGGGGGGATTTGTGGAGACCCAGTACTTC,TRBJ2-5,TRBD2,TRBV6-5,.
CASSSSGGVGNEQFF,TGTGCCAGCAGTTCTAGCGGGGGGGTGGGTAATGAGCAGTTCTTC,TRBJ2-1,TRBD2,TRBV6-5,few
CASSLPRVRRDEKLFF,TGTGCCAGCAGTCTTCCCCGGGTCCGAAGGGATGAAAAACTGTTTTTT,TRBJ1-4,.,TRBV24-1,once
CSALSALAGGGNEQFF,TGCAGTGCCCTTTCGGCACTAGCGGGGGGGGGCAATGAGCAGTTCTTC,TRBJ2-1,TRBD2,TRBV20-1,.
CASSLPRDRIFNEQYF,TGCGCCAGCAGCTTGCCCCGGGACAGAATATTCAACGAGCAGTACTTC,TRBJ2-7,TRBD1,TRBV5-1,.
CASSLEFFSGTGEANQPQHF,TGTGCTAGCAGCTTAGAATTTTTTTCCGGGACAGGGGAGGCCAATCAGCCCCAGCATTTT,TRBJ1-5,TRBD1,TRBV7-7,many
CASSWTYTEQYF,TGTGCCAGCAGCTGGACCTACACCGAGCAGTACTTC,TRBJ2-7,.,TRBV5-5,few
CASSGETQYF,TGTGCCAGCAGTGGAGAGACCCAGTACTTC,TRBJ2-5,.,TRBV7-9,many
CASRQEATDTQYF,TGCGCCAGCAGACAAGAAGCCACAGATACGCAGTATTTT,TRBJ2-3,.,TRBV5-1,few
CASSFRQGGDTQYF,TGTGCCAGCAGCTTTCGACAGGGAGGGGATACGCAGTATTTT,TRBJ2-3,.,TRBV7-2,few